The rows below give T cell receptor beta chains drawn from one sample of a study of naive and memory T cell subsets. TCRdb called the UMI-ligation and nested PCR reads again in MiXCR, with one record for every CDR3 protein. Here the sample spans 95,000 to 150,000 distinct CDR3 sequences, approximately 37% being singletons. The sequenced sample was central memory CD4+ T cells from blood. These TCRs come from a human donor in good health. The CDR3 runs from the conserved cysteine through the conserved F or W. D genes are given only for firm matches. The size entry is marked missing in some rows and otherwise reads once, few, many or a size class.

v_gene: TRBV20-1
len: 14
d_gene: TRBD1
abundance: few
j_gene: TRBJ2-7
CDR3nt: TGCAGTGCCATAACGGGACAGGGTTCCCACGAGCAGTACTTC
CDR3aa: CSAITGQGSHEQYF

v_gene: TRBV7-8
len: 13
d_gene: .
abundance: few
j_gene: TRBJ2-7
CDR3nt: TGTGCCAGCAGCCCGGGGTCTCTCGGCGAGCAGTACTTC
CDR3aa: CASSPGSLGEQYF

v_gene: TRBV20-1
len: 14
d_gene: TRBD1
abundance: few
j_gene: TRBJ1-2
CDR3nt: TGCAGTGCTAGCCCAATGGACAGGGTCGGAGGCTACACCTTC
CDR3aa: CSASPMDRVGGYTF

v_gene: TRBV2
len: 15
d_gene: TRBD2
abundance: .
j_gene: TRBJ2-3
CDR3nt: TGTGCCAGCAGGACGACTAGCGGGGGGGGGGATACGCAGTATTTT
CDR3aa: CASRTTSGGGDTQYF

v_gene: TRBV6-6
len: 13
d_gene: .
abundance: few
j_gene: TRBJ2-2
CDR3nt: TGTGCCAGCAGTTCGGATCTAACCGGGGAGCTGTTTTTT
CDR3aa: CASSSDLTGELFF

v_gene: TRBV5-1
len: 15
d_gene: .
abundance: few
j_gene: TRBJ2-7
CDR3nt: TGCGCCAGCAGCCGAGGACCGGAGGGCTCCTACGAGCAGTACTTC
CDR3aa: CASSRGPEGSYEQYF

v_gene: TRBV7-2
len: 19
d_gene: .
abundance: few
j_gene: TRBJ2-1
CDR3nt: TGTGCCAGCAGCTTAGCTGCCAGGGGATACAGAAGCTCCTACAATGAGCAGTTCTTC
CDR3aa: CASSLAARGYRSSYNEQFF

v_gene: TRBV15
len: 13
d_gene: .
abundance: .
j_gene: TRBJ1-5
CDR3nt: TGTGCCACCAGCATTCGGACCAATCAGCCCCAGCATTTT
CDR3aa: CATSIRTNQPQHF

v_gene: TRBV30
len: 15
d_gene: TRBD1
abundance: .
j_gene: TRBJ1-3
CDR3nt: TGTGCCTGGAGTTCTACAGGGGGCTCTGGAAACACCATATATTTT
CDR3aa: CAWSSTGGSGNTIYF

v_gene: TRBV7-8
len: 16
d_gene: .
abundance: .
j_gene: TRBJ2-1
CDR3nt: TGTGCCAGCAGCTCAGAGCTCGGCGGCCGGGGCAATGAGCAGTTCTTC
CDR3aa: CASSSELGGRGNEQFF

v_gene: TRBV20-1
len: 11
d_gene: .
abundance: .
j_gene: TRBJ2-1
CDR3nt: TGCAGTGCTATCTCGGGGGAGGTACAGTTCTTC
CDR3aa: CSAISGEVQFF

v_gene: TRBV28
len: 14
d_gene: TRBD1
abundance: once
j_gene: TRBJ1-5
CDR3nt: TGTGCCAGCAGTTTGAACAGGGGGTGGCAGCCCCAGCATTTT
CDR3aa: CASSLNRGWQPQHF

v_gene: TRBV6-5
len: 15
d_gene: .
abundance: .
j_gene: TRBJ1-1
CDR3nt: TGTGCCAGCAGTTACGCACTTGGGTCAGACACTGAAGCTTTCTTT
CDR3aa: CASSYALGSDTEAFF

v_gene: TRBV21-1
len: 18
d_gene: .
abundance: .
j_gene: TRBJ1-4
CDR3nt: TGTGCCAGCAGCACCCTTCGAGAACAGGGATTAACTAATGAAAAACTGTTTTTT
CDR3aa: CASSTLREQGLTNEKLFF

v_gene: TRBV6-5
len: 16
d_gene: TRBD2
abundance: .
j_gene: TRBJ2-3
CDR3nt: TGTGCCAGCAGTTACGGCGGGAGGGCCGGGGGAGATACGCAGTATTTT
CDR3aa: CASSYGGRAGGDTQYF

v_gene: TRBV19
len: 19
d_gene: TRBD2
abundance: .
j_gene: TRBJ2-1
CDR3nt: TGTGCCAGTAGTCGGCCAGTCCGACTAGCGGGAGTTAAGGGGAATGAGCAGTTCTTC
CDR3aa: CASSRPVRLAGVKGNEQFF

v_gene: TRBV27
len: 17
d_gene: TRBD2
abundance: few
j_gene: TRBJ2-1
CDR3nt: TGTGCCAGCAGTTTATCGAGACTAGCGGTTACCTACAATGAGCAGTTCTTC
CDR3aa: CASSLSRLAVTYNEQFF

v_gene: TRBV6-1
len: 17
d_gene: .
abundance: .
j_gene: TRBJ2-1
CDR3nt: TGTGCCAGCAGTGAGTTGGACAGCTATAGCTCCTACAATGAGCAGTTCTTC
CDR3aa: CASSELDSYSSYNEQFF

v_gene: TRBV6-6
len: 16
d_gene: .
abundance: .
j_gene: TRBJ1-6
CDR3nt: TGTGCCAGCAGTTACTTGGGCAGCTCCTATAATTCACCCCTCCACTTT
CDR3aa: CASSYLGSSYNSPLHF

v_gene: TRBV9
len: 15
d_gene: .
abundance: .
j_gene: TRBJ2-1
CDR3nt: TGTGCCAGCAGCCAAAGCGAGAATTCGTACAATGAGCAGTTCTTC
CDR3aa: CASSQSENSYNEQFF

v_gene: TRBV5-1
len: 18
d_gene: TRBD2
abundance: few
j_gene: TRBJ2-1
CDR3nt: TGCGCCAGCAGCTTGGAGGGACTAGCGGGAGGGCCTCAGAATGAGCAGTTCTTC
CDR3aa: CASSLEGLAGGPQNEQFF

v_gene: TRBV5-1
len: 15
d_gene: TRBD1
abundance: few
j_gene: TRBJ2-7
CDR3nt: TGCGCCAGCAGCTTGGGGGGACAGGAGAACTACGAGCAGTACTTC
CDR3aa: CASSLGGQENYEQYF

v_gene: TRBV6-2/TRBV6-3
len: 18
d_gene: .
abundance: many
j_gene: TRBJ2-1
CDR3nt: TGTGCCAGCAGTTACTCGAGTGGGCTACCTGGAAACACCAATGAGCAGTTCTTC
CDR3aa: CASSYSSGLPGNTNEQFF

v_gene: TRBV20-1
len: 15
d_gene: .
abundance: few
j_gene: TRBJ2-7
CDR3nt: TGCAGTGCTAGAGATCGAGCTAGGGGGACCTACGAGCAGTACTTC
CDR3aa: CSARDRARGTYEQYF

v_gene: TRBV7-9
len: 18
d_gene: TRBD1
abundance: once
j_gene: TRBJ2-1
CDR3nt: TGTGCCAGCAGCTTACGGACAAGGGGGCTCTCTAGGATGGATGAGCAGTTCTTC
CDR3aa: CASSLRTRGLSRMDEQFF

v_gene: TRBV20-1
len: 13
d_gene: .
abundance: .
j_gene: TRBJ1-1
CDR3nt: TGCAGTGCTAGCGCCTGGTCGGGGGGTTTCGCTTTCTTT
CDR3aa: CSASAWSGGFAFF

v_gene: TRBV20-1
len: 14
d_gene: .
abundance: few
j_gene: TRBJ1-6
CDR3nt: TGCAGTGCTGACCCGTGGGAGGGGGATTCACCCCTCCACTTT
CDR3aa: CSADPWEGDSPLHF

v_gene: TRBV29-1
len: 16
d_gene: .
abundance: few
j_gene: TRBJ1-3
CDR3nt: TGCAGCGTTGCTAAAACTTGGGGGGGGGCTGGAAACACCATATATTTT
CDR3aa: CSVAKTWGGAGNTIYF

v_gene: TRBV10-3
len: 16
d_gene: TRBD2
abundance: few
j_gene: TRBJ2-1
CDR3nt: TGTGCCATCAGTGATCTGCCAGCGGGAGCCTCGAATGAGCAGTTCTTC
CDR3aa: CAISDLPAGASNEQFF

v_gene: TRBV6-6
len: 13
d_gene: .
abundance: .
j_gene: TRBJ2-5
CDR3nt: TGTGCCAGCACCTCATCCCCCCAAGAGACCCAGTACTTC
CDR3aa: CASTSSPQETQYF

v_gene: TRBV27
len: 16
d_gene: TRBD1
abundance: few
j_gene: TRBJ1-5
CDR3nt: TGTGCCAGCAGTCCACGACAGGGTAGAAGCAATCAGCCCCAGCATTTT
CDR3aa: CASSPRQGRSNQPQHF

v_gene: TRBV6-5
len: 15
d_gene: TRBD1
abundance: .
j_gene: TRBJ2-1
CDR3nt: TGTGCCAGCAGCTCTGGACAGGGTCGTTTGAATGAGCAGTTCTTC
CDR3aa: CASSSGQGRLNEQFF